Below, 8 T cell receptor beta chains from the same sample are listed, as sequenced in a study of cytomegalovirus exposure and HLA in healthy donors. PCR involved 60 Vbeta and 13 Jbeta primers. Sequencing used immunoSEQ multiplex PCR; TCRdb keeps in-frame clones, though not all of them. The top ten hold approximately 7% of the sample, which has 100,000 to 150,000 clones, around four fifths seen once. The sample taken for sequencing was PBMCs. These receptors were obtained from a male donor in good health and CMV-seronegative.

This clone has a handful of counts. The rearrangement joins TRBV4-1 to TRBJ1-5; D not certain. This CDR3 has 17 amino acids. Germline V lookup: CDR1 MGHRA, CDR2 YSYEKL. V shed 1 base and J shed 3 bases, with 16 bases lying between them. The chain's CDR3 is CASSQGEIGLFNQPQHF. In nucleotides, the CDR3 is TGCGCCAGCAGCCAAGGGGAGATTGGGCTCTTCAATCAGCCCCAGCATTTT.

The J gene is TRBJ1-6, the V gene TRBV28; TRBD1 matches at 9 bases. The germline CDR1 and CDR2 sequences are MDHEN and SYDVKM. V was pared by 5 bases and J by 5 bases, with 13 bases of the junction left unmatched. The CDR3 is made up of 18 amino acids. The DNA of the CDR3 is TGTGCCAGCAGTACAGGGGGCCTGGGTGAAAACCATAATTCACCCCTCCACTTT. This encodes CASSTGGLGENHNSPLHF.

The chain combines TRBV6-1 with TRBJ2-7; 9 positions match TRBD2. Germline V gene data show CDR1 as MNHNS and CDR2 as SASEGT. V was pared by 6 bases and J by 7 bases, with 13 bases of the junction left unmatched. CDR3 length: 15 amino acids. The CDR3 DNA reads as TGTGCCAGCAGCCCGGTGATTAGCGGGAGCAGGGAGCAGTACTTC. This encodes CASSPVISGSREQYF.

The V gene is TRBV18, the J gene TRBJ2-5, with D tentatively TRBD1 (6 bases). Per germline, CDR1 KGHSH and CDR2 LQKENI. This CDR3 has 16 residues. Trimming removed 1 base at V and 0 bases at J, with 12 bases between. The CDR3 bases are TGTGCCAGCTCACCACAGGACAGTTGGTACCAAGAGACCCAGTACTTC. This gives the protein CASSPQDSWYQETQYF.

The chain combines TRBV7-3 with TRBJ1-1; unclear D gene. The CDR3 extends over 13 amino acids. The germline V gene encodes CDR1 SGHTA and CDR2 FQGTGA. V shed 4 bases and J shed 1 base, with 7 bases lying between them. The CDR3 region has the DNA TGTGCCAGCAGCTATGCGGCGAACACTGAAGCTTTCTTT. This encodes CASSYAANTEAFF.

A remark on this clone: A read error may account for a junction end that differs from germline. This chain links TRBV7-9 with TRBJ2-7; perhaps TRBD1 as D (6 bases). The CDR3 consists of 14 residues. Germline V CDR1 and CDR2: SEHNR, FQNEAQ (reference sequence). The CDR3 loop reads CSSSTGQSSYEQYF. The CDR3 DNA is TGTTCCAGCAGCACCGGACAGAGCTCCTACGAGCAGTACTTC.

There are a few counts of this clone. This CDR3 is CASSFATSGFTDTQYF. For the CDR3, the DNA is TGTGCCAGCAGCTTCGCGACTAGCGGTTTCACAGATACGCAGTATTTT. V usage is TRBV7-9 and J usage is TRBJ2-3, with 9 bases lining up with TRBD2. With V trimmed by 3 bases and J by 2 bases, 6 bases remained unmatched. This CDR3 spans 16 amino acids. Germline V gene lookup returns CDR1 SEHNR and CDR2 FQNEAQ (reference sequence). Full variable domain (rest looked up from reference TRBV7-9 and TRBJ2-3): DTGVSQNPRHKITKRGQNVTFRCDPISEHNRLYWYRQTLGQGPEFLTYFQNEAQLEKSRLLSDRFSAERPKGSFSTLEIQRTEQGDSAMYLCASSFATSGFTDTQYFGPGTRLTVL.

The chain employs TRBV18 and TRBJ2-3; D possibly corresponds to TRBD1 (5 bases). V gave up 4 bases and J gave up 1 base, with 12 bases separating them. CDR1 KGHSH and CDR2 LQKENI come from the germline V gene. This CDR3 comprises 15 residues. The CDR3 region is CASSQNPTGTDTQYF. The CDR3 nucleotides are TGTGCCAGCTCACAAAACCCGACAGGCACAGATACGCAGTATTTT.